Following are 15 T cell receptor beta chains from one sample sequenced in a study of cytomegalovirus exposure and HLA in healthy donors. Primers: 60 Vbeta forward and 13 Jbeta reverse. The data were produced by immunoSEQ multiplex PCR, yet TCRdb's version contains in-frame clones alone and is incomplete. In all, the sample yields around 57,000 clones. The sequenced sample consisted of PBMCs. The receptors stem from a woman in her 50s in good health and CMV-seropositive.

Comments on this clone: The same CDR3 is also encoded by other DNA sequences in this sample. V gene TRBV6-5 combines with J gene TRBJ1-6; D may be TRBD1 (5 bases). The V end lost 0 bases, the J end lost 0 bases, and 6 bases lay between the germline ends. In germline, CDR1 is MNHEY, CDR2 SVGAGI. The CDR3 has 16 amino acids. The CDR3 sequence is CASSYSGASYNSPLHF. CDR3 nucleotide sequence: TGTGCCAGCAGTTACTCAGGGGCCTCCTATAATTCACCCCTCCACTTT.

V usage is TRBV5-4 and J usage is TRBJ1-2; 8 bases map to TRBD1. Germline CDR1 is SGHNT and CDR2 is YYREEE (reference sequence). This CDR3 has 14 residues. Trimming cost V 0 bases and J 4 bases; bases outside gene matches: 2. In nucleotides, the CDR3 is TGTGCCAGCAGCTTGGAACAGGGGGGCTATGGCTACACCTTC. Encoded protein: CASSLEQGGYGYTF.

This sequence joins TRBV7-2 and TRBJ2-2; D not resolved. The CDR3 totals 15 residues. Looked up from germline, CDR1 is SGHTA and CDR2 is FQGNSA. V lost 4 bases and J 2 bases, leaving 11 bases between the germline ends. The CDR3 region is CASSSRAYNTGELFF. CDR3 DNA sequence: TGTGCCAGCAGCTCGCGCGCTTACAACACCGGGGAGCTGTTTTTT.

The chain couples TRBV7-9 to TRBJ1-2; TRBD1 matches at 8 bases. CDR1 is SEHNR, CDR2 FQNEAQ, per germline (reference sequence). The V gene end was trimmed by 0 bases and the J gene end by 6 bases; junction bases not matched to a gene: 12. The CDR3 contains 17 residues. Here the CDR3 DNA reads TGTGCCAGCAGCTTAGCTCAGAGAACAGGGGGAGTTGATGGCTACACCTTC. Translated: CASSLAQRTGGVDGYTF.

The V gene is TRBV10-2, the J gene TRBJ1-2, with a weak D call TRBD1 (5 bases). CDR3 length: 15 residues. V lost 2 bases to trimming and J lost 6 bases, with 16 bases between them. In germline, CDR1 is WSHSY, CDR2 SAAADI. CDR3: CASSEQGLLPDGYTF. The CDR3 DNA reads TGCGCCAGCAGTGAGCAGGGACTCCTCCCTGATGGCTACACCTTC.

This chain links TRBV9 with TRBJ2-1, with a weak D call TRBD1 (6 bases). Between the trimmed V and J ends, which lost 0 bases and 9 bases, there was a span of 16 bases. Germline CDR1 and CDR2: SGDLS and YYNGEE. The CDR3 contains 15 residues. The CDR3 coding sequence is TGTGCCAGCAGCGTAGACAGGGTTCCGGGCAGTGAGCAGTTCTTC. Protein sequence: CASSVDRVPGSEQFF.

The chain is built from TRBV4-3 and TRBJ2-1, with 8 bases identical to TRBD2. The CDR3 spans 15 residues. Per the germline V gene, CDR1 is LGHNA and CDR2 is YSLEER. Trimming at V came to 1 base and at J to 7 bases, leaving 6 bases not matched to a gene. CDR3 sequence (DNA): TGCGCCAGCAGCCAAGCCCGAAGCGGGGGAAATGAGCAGTTCTTC. This codes for CASSQARSGGNEQFF.

The rearrangement uses TRBV6-5 and TRBJ2-3; 8 bases are a match to TRBD2. The V gene end was trimmed by 6 bases and the J gene end by 5 bases; junction bases not matched to a gene: 1. Looked up from germline, CDR1 is MNHEY and CDR2 is SVGAGI. The CDR3 runs 12 residues. This chain's CDR3 is CASSSGGDTQYF. The CDR3 DNA follows: TGTGCCAGCAGCAGCGGGGGAGATACGCAGTATTTT.

The V call is TRBV28, the J call TRBJ2-1; 7 nucleotides match TRBD2. The junction had 4 bases not matched to a gene; V was cut back by 5 bases and J by 3 bases. This CDR3 contains 14 residues. Germline V gene data show CDR1 as MDHEN and CDR2 as SYDVKM. CDR3 sequence reads: CASSGGSLYNEQFF. The CDR3 region has the DNA TGTGCCAGCAGTGGCGGGAGTCTCTACAATGAGCAGTTCTTC.

The chain couples TRBV6-5 to TRBJ2-7; 7 bases line up with TRBD2. The CDR3 runs 13 residues. V lost 5 bases and J lost 2; bases outside the gene matches: 3. CDR1 and CDR2 (germline): MNHEY, SVGAGI. As DNA, the CDR3 is TGTGCCAGCAGTCGGGGAGGGGCCTACGAGCAGTACTTC. It yields the protein CASSRGGAYEQYF.

For the CDR3, the DNA is TGTGCCAGCAGTGTCTCAGGGAGCGGGGCCAACGTCCTGACTTTC. This encodes CASSVSGSGANVLTF. The chain joins TRBV6-4 to TRBJ2-6, with D perhaps assigned TRBD1 or TRBD2 (5 bases each). CDR3 length: 15 amino acids. V was cut by 4 bases and J by 4 bases, with 11 bases left in between. Germline V gives CDR1 MRHNA, CDR2 SNTAGT.

The chain employs TRBV28 and TRBJ2-5; the match to TRBD1 covers 7 bases. The germline CDR1 and CDR2 sequences are MDHEN and SYDVKM. The ends lost 5 bases at V and 4 bases at J; junction bases unmatched: 7. This CDR3 is 14 amino acids long. CDR3: CASSPTGPLETQYF. CDR3 nucleotides: TGTGCCAGCAGTCCGACAGGGCCCCTAGAGACCCAGTACTTC.

V and J are TRBV5-1 and TRBJ1-1; TRBD1 matches at 10 bases. The length of the CDR3 is 17 residues. Germline CDR1 is SGHRS and CDR2 is YFSETQ. V gave up 4 bases and J gave up 3 bases; unmatched junction bases: 12. The CDR3 is CASSPRQGAMMYTEAFF. CDR3 nucleotide sequence: TGCGCCAGCAGCCCAAGACAGGGGGCTATGATGTACACTGAAGCTTTCTTT.

The chain uses TRBV19 and TRBJ1-1, with 7 bases aligning to TRBD1. V shed 10 bases and J 7 bases; nucleotides not matched to a gene: 9. Germline loops: CDR1 LNHDA, CDR2 SQIVND (reference sequence). This CDR3 spans 12 amino acids. The CDR3 DNA is TGTGCCACAAGAATTAACAGGGGTGAAGCTTTCTTT. Translated, it gives CATRINRGEAFF.

The V and J genes are TRBV9 and TRBJ1-6; 10 nucleotides line up with TRBD1. Germline trimming cut 2 bases from V and 7 bases from J; bases unmatched to any gene: 0. CDR1 SGDLS and CDR2 YYNGEE come from the germline V gene. CDR3 length: 14 amino acids. CDR3 sequence reads: CASSVGQGNSPLHF. CDR3 bases: TGTGCCAGCAGCGTGGGACAGGGGAATTCACCCCTCCACTTT.